This T cell receptor beta chain was sequenced during a study of T cell changes during pregnancy in multiple sclerosis. Here immunoSEQ multiplex PCR was the method, and the copy in TCRdb shows in-frame clones only, minus some. Here the sample spans 69,000 or so clones, roughly 90% being singletons. With 4 bases removed from V and 4 bases from J, the gap between germline ends came to 14 bases. CDR1 SQVTM and CDR2 ANQGSEA come from the germline V gene. The length of the CDR3 is 14 residues. The sequence came from a female donor in good health, enrolled as a control in a pregnancy study. This rearrangement joins TRBV29-1 to TRBJ1-5, with a weak D call TRBD1 (6 bases). Sequences were derived from CD4+ T cells from peripheral blood mononuclear cells, sampled in the third trimester of pregnancy. CDR3 DNA: TGCAGCGTTGCGGTTGGGACAAGAAATCAGCCCCAGCATTTT. It encodes CSVAVGTRNQPQHF.